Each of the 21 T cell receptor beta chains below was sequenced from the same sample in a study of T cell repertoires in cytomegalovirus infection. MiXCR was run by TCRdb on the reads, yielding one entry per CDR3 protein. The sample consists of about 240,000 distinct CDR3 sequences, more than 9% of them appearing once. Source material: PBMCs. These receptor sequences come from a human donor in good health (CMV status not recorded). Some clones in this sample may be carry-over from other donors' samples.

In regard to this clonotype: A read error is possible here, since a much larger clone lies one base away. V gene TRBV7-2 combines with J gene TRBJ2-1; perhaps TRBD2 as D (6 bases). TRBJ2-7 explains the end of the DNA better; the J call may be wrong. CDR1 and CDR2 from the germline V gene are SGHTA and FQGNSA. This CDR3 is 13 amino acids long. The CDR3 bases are TGTGCCAGCAGCTTACCGTCTAGCGCTGAGCAGTACTTC. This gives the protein CASSLPSSAEQYF.

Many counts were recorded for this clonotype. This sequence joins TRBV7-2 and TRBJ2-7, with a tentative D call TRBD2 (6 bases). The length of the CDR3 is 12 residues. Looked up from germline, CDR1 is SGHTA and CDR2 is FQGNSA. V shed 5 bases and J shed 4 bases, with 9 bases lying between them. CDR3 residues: CASSGGAYEQYF. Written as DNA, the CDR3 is TGTGCCAGCAGCGGCGGGGCTTACGAGCAGTACTTC.

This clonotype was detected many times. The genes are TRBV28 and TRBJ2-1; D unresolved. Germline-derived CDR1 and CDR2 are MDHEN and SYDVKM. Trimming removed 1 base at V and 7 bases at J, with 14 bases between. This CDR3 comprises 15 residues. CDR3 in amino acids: CASSLSTLLSNEQFF. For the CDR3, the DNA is TGTGCCAGCAGTTTATCTACTCTCCTATCTAATGAGCAGTTCTTC.

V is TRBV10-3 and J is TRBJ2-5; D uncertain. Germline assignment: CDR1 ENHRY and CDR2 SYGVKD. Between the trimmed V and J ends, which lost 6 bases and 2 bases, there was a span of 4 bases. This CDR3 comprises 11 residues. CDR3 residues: CAISDQETQYF. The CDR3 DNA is TGTGCCATCAGCGATCAAGAGACCCAGTACTTC.

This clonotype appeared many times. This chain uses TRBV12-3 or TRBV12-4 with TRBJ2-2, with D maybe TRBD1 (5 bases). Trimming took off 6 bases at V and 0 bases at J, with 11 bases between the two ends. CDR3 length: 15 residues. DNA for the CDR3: TGTGCCAGCAGAGTGGGGCTAACGAACACCGGGGAGCTGTTTTTT. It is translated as CASRVGLTNTGELFF.

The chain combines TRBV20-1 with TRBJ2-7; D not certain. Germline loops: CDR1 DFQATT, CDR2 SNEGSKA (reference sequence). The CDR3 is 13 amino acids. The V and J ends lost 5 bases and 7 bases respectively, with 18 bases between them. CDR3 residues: CSARVDGSTEQYF. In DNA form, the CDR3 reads TGCAGTGCTCGGGTAGATGGGTCTACGGAGCAGTACTTC.

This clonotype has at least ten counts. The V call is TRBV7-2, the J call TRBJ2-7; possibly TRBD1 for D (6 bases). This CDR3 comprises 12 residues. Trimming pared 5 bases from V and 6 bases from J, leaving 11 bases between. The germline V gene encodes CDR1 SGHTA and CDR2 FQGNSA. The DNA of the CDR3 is TGTGCCAGCAGCACCACAGGGCTCGAGCAGTACTTC. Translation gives CASSTTGLEQYF.

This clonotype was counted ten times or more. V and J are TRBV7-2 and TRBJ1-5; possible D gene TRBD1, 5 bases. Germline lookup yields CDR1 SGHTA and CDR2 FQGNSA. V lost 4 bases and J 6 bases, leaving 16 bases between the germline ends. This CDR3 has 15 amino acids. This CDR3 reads CASSYRRGFGQPQHF. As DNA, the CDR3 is TGTGCCAGCAGCTACCGACGGGGGTTTGGTCAGCCCCAGCATTTT.

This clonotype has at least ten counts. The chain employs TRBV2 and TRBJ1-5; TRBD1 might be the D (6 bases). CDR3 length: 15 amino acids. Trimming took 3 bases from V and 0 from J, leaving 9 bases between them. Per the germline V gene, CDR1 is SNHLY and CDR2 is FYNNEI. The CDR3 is CASSEGRGSNQPQHF. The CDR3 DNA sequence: TGTGCCAGCAGTGAGGGCAGGGGTAGCAATCAGCCCCAGCATTTT.

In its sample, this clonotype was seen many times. CDR3 sequence: CASSRTAANYGYTF. The CDR3 DNA is TGCGCCAGCAGCAGGACAGCCGCTAACTATGGCTACACCTTC. The chain links TRBV10-2 to TRBJ1-2; D is perhaps TRBD1 (6 bases). In germline, CDR1 is WSHSY, CDR2 SAAADI. CDR3 length equals 14 residues. V was shortened by 6 bases and J by 0 bases, with 11 bases between the two germline ends.

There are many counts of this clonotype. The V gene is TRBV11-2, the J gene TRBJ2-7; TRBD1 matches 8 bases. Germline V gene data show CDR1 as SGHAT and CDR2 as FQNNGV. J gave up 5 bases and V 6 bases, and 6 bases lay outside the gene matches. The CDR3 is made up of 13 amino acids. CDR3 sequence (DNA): TGTGCCAGCAGACGGACAGGGAAGCACGAGCAGTACTTC. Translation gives CASRRTGKHEQYF.

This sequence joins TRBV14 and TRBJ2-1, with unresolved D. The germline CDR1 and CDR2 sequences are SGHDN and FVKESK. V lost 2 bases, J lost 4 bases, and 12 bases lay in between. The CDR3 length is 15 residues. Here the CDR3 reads CASSQIQMQYNEQFF. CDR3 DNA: TGTGCCAGCAGCCAAATCCAGATGCAATACAATGAGCAGTTCTTC.

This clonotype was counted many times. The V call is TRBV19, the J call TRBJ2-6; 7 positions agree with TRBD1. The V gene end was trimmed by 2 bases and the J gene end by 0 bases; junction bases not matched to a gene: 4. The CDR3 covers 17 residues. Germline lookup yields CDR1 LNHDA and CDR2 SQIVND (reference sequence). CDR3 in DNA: TGTGCCAGTAGTATAATGGGGACAGCCTCTGGGGCCAACGTCCTGACTTTC. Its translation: CASSIMGTASGANVLTF.

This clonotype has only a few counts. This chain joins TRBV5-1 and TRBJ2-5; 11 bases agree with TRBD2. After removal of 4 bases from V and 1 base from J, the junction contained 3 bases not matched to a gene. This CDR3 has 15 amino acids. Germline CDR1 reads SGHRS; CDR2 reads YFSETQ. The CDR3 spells CASSQGTSGQETQYF. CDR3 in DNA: TGCGCCAGCAGCCAAGGGACTAGCGGCCAAGAGACCCAGTACTTC.

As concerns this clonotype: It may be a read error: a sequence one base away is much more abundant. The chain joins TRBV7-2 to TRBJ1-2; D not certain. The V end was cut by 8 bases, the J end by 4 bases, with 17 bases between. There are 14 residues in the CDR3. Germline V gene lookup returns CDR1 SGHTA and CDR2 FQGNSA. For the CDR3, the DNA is TGTGCCAGCCGCCCGCCGGGTCGGGTCTATGGCTACACCTTC. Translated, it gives CASRPPGRVYGYTF.

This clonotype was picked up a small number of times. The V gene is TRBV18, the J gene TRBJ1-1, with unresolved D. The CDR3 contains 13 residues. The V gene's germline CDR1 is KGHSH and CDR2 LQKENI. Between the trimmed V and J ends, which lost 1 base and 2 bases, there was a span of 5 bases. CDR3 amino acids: CASSPQTNTEAFF. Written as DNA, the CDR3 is TGTGCCAGCTCACCACAAACAAACACTGAAGCTTTCTTT. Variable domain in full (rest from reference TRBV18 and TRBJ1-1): NAGVMQNPRHLVRRRGQEARLRCSPMKGHSHVYWYRQLPEEGLKFMVYLQKENIIDESGMPKERFSAEFPKEGPSILRIQQVVRGDSAAYFCASSPQTNTEAFFGQGTRLTVV.

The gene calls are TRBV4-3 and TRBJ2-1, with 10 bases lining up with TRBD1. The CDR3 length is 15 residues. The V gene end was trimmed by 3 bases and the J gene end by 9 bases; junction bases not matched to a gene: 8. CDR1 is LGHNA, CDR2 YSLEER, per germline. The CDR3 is CASSQGQGRDGEQFF. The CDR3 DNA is TGCGCCAGCAGCCAGGGACAGGGGCGCGACGGTGAGCAGTTCTTC.

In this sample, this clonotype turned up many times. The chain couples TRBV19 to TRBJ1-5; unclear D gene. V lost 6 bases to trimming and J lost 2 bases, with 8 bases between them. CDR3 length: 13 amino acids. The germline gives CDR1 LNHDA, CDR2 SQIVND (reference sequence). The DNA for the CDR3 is TGTGCCAGTAGGGGCCAAGGCAATCAGCCCCAGCATTTT. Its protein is CASRGQGNQPQHF.

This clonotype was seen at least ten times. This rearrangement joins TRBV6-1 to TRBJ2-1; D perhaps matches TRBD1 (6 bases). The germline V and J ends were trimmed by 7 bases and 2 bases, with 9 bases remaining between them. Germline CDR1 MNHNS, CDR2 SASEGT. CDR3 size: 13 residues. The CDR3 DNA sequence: TGTGCCAGCATCCGGGACACCTACAATGAGCAGTTCTTC. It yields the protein CASIRDTYNEQFF.

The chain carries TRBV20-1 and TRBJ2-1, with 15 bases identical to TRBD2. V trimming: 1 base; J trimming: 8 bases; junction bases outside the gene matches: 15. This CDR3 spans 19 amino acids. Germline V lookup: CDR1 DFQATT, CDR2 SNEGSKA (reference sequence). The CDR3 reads CSARGFGTSGRPNVDEQFF. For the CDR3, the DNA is TGCAGTGCTAGAGGGTTCGGGACTAGCGGGAGGCCAAACGTGGATGAGCAGTTCTTC.

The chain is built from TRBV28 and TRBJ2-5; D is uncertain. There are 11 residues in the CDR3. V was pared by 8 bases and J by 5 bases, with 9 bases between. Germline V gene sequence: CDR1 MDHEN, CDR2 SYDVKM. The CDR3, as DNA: TGTGCCAGCGCCCTAGAGGAGACCCAGTACTTC. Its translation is CASALEETQYF.